What follows are 20 T cell receptor beta chains derived from one specimen sequenced in a study of control samples from healthy donors and cancer patients. Only in-frame clones appear in the TCRdb table, and some are missing; sequencing was by immunoSEQ multiplex PCR. The table lists some 87,000 clones, 91% of them singletons. The sequencing input was blood. These receptor sequences come from a man aged 25 to 40 in good health.

This clone was seen a few times. V is TRBV19 and J is TRBJ2-7; 9 bases match TRBD1. From germline, CDR1 is LNHDA and CDR2 SQIVND (reference sequence). The CDR3 loop spans 15 amino acids. J was trimmed by 0 bases and V by 5 bases; bases with no gene match: 5. This CDR3 reads CASSRDRVSSYEQYF. CDR3 coding DNA: TGTGCCAGTAGTCGGGACAGGGTCAGCTCCTACGAGCAGTACTTC.

J is TRBJ2-2 and V is TRBV19; TRBD1 matches at 11 bases. The CDR3 has 16 residues. With 5 bases clipped from V and 7 bases from J, the junction kept 9 bases outside the gene matches. Germline assignment: CDR1 LNHDA and CDR2 SQIVND (reference sequence). The CDR3 loop reads CASSPRTGGVLGELFF. CDR3 nucleotide sequence: TGTGCCAGTAGTCCCCGGACAGGGGGCGTTCTCGGGGAGCTGTTTTTT.

CDR3 sequence reads: CSASDIFTNTEAFF. For the CDR3, the DNA is TGCAGTGCTAGTGACATCTTCACGAACACTGAAGCTTTCTTT. This chain links TRBV20-1 with TRBJ1-1; D gene uncertain. CDR1 and CDR2 from the germline V gene are DFQATT and SNEGSKA (reference sequence). Trimming took 3 bases from V and 1 from J, leaving 12 bases between them. The CDR3 spans 14 residues.

Comment on this clone: One end of the junction fails to match germline, which may point to a read error. This chain's CDR3 is CASIENGIGTGELFF. CDR3 sequence (DNA): TGTGCCAGCATTGAAAACGGGATAGGCACCGGGGAGCTGTTTTTT. The chain recombines TRBV2 with TRBJ2-2; perhaps TRBD2 as D (5 bases). The V gene's germline CDR1 is SNHLY and CDR2 FYNNEI. This CDR3 contains 15 residues.

The chain joins TRBV7-8 to TRBJ2-2; TRBD2 is a possible D gene (5 bases). The CDR3 covers 15 residues. The germline V gene encodes CDR1 SGHVS and CDR2 FQNEAQ. Trimming removed 1 base from V and 5 bases from J, with 11 bases in between. This chain's CDR3 is CASSLGETRTGELFF. CDR3 coding DNA: TGTGCCAGCAGCTTAGGGGAGACGAGGACCGGGGAGCTGTTTTTT.

The sample holds one count of this clone. The V call is TRBV21-1, the J call TRBJ2-5. TRBV21-1 is a documented pseudogene. The CDR3 consists of 16 residues. The CDR3 here is CASSKALFGSGETQYF. DNA for the CDR3: TGTGCCAGCAGCAAAGCGCTTTTCGGCAGTGGGGAGACCCAGTACTTC.

The genes are TRBV20-1 and TRBJ2-5, with D perhaps TRBD2 (6 bases). Germline V gene sequence: CDR1 DFQATT, CDR2 SNEGSKA (reference sequence). Trimming left V 5 bases short and J 10 bases short, with 14 bases between. The CDR3 has 11 residues. This CDR3 reads CSAPRTGDQYF. The CDR3 DNA reads as TGCAGTGCTCCCCGCACGGGGGACCAGTACTTC.

This chain links TRBV7-9 with TRBJ1-5, with D maybe TRBD1 (6 bases). The germline V gene has CDR1 SEHNR and CDR2 FQNEAQ (reference sequence). V was clipped by 5 bases and J by 3 bases, with 14 bases between them. The CDR3 covers 15 residues. The CDR3 bases are TGTGCCAGCAGCCTCGAGGGGACAACCAATCAGCCCCAGCATTTT. It specifies CASSLEGTTNQPQHF. The complete variable domain, with remaining parts taken from reference TRBV7-9 and TRBJ1-5, reads DTGVSQNPRHKITKRGQNVTFRCDPISEHNRLYWYRQTLGQGPEFLTYFQNEAQLEKSRLLSDRFSAERPKGSFSTLEIQRTEQGDSAMYLCASSLEGTTNQPQHFGDGTRLSIL.

This chain joins TRBV30 and TRBJ1-3, with D perhaps matching TRBD1 (5 bases). Trimming stripped 6 bases from V and 4 bases from J, with 13 bases between. CDR1 is GTSNPN, CDR2 SVGIG, per germline (reference sequence). The CDR3 covers 13 residues. CDR3 nucleotides: TGTGCCTGTGCGGGACTGATGGGAAACACCATATATTTT. It codes for CACAGLMGNTIYF.

This chain connects TRBV13 to TRBJ2-7; D is unresolved. The CDR3 extends over 13 amino acids. V gave up 5 bases and J gave up 3 bases, with 11 bases separating them. Germline V gene data show CDR1 as PRHDT and CDR2 as FYEKMQ (reference sequence). As DNA, the CDR3 is TGTGCCAGCAGCATGAGGAGTCTCTACGAGCAGTACTTC. Its translation: CASSMRSLYEQYF. Complete variable domain (other parts from reference TRBV13 and TRBJ2-7): AAGVIQSPRHLIKEKRETATLKCYPIPRHDTVYWYQQGPGQDPQFLISFYEKMQSDKGSIPDRFSAQQFSDYHSELNMSSLELGDSALYFCASSMRSLYEQYFGPGTRLTVT.

This chain links TRBV19 with TRBJ1-2, with TRBD1 as a possible D gene (6 bases). Germline V lookup: CDR1 LNHDA, CDR2 SQIVND (reference sequence). This CDR3 comprises 18 residues. V shed 8 bases and J shed 0 bases, with 25 bases lying between them. The CDR3 sequence: CASSPQAGVTAANYGYTF. CDR3 in DNA: TGTGCCAGTTCCCCTCAGGCAGGGGTAACTGCAGCTAACTATGGCTACACCTTC.

CDR3 protein: CASSGTADYQPQHF. Written as DNA, the CDR3 is TGTGCCAGCAGCGGGACAGCCGACTATCAGCCCCAGCATTTT. The chain joins TRBV7-2 to TRBJ1-5, with 7 positions matching TRBD1. Germline V lookup: CDR1 SGHTA, CDR2 FQGNSA. The V and J ends lost 5 bases and 5 bases, in that order; junction bases with no gene match: 6. This CDR3 spans 14 amino acids.

J is TRBJ1-2 and V is TRBV11-1; D perhaps matches TRBD1 (5 bases). Germline lookup yields CDR1 SGHAT and CDR2 FQDESV (reference sequence). Trimming removed 3 bases at V and 5 bases at J, with 10 bases between. The CDR3 extends over 13 amino acids. The CDR3 bases are TGTGCCAGCAGCTTTGCCGGGGCTTATGGCTACACCTTC. This codes for CASSFAGAYGYTF.

Only a few counts were recorded for this clone. The chain links TRBV4-1 to TRBJ1-5; D is unresolved. CDR3 length: 14 residues. Trimming left V 0 bases short and J 5 bases short, with 8 bases between. Germline V lookup: CDR1 MGHRA, CDR2 YSYEKL. This CDR3 reads CASSQDEGYQPQHF. The CDR3 bases are TGCGCCAGCAGCCAAGATGAAGGCTATCAGCCCCAGCATTTT.

V and J are TRBV29-1 and TRBJ1-1, with 8 bases that match TRBD1. V lost 3 bases, J lost 4 bases, and 4 bases stayed unmatched. The CDR3 has 13 residues. Germline V gene data show CDR1 as SQVTM and CDR2 as ANQGSEA. CDR3 protein: CSVEQGALTEAFF. The CDR3 nucleotides read TGCAGCGTTGAGCAGGGGGCTCTCACTGAAGCTTTCTTT.

On this clone itself: This specimen includes other DNA sequences encoding the same CDR3. V gene TRBV7-2 combines with J gene TRBJ2-7; TRBD2 matches 9 bases. This CDR3 has 15 amino acids. The germline CDR1 and CDR2 sequences are SGHTA and FQGNSA. V shed 3 bases and J 3 bases; nucleotides not matched to a gene: 6. CDR3 bases: TGTGCCAGCAGCTTCCTTAGCGGGAGTAGCTACGAGCAGTACTTC. It specifies CASSFLSGSSYEQYF.

V gene TRBV5-1 combines with J gene TRBJ2-4; the match to TRBD1 covers 7 bases. The length of the CDR3 is 14 residues. V gave up 4 bases and J gave up 5 bases; unmatched junction bases: 6. Germline V gene lookup returns CDR1 SGHRS and CDR2 YFSETQ. The CDR3 sequence: CASSPDRAENIQYF. CDR3 in DNA: TGCGCCAGCAGCCCTGACAGGGCTGAAAACATTCAGTACTTC.

This clone was detected once. The V call is TRBV2, the J call TRBJ2-1, with 9 nucleotides matching TRBD1. J gave up 3 bases and V 6 bases, and 6 bases lay outside the gene matches. This CDR3 spans 15 amino acids. Germline V gene lookup returns CDR1 SNHLY and CDR2 FYNNEI. In DNA, the CDR3 is TGTGCCAGCAGCCCGGACAGGGGAAACTACAATGAGCAGTTCTTC. It yields the protein CASSPDRGNYNEQFF.

This chain connects TRBV5-1 to TRBJ2-3; D might be TRBD1 or TRBD2, each matching 5 bases. The CDR3 has 16 amino acids. Trimming took 3 bases from V and 0 from J, leaving 14 bases between them. Germline V gives CDR1 SGHRS, CDR2 YFSETQ. CDR3 coding DNA: TGCGCCAGCAGCTGGGACGGGCTGCTGAGCACAGATACGCAGTATTTT. Protein: CASSWDGLLSTDTQYF.

The chain couples TRBV4-1 to TRBJ2-1, with TRBD1 identical over 7 bases. The CDR3 spans 15 residues. V lost 1 base, J lost 6 bases, and 6 bases stayed unmatched. CDR1 MGHRA and CDR2 YSYEKL come from the germline V gene. CDR3 loop: CASSQGTGGGNEQFF. The CDR3 bases are TGCGCCAGCAGCCAAGGGACAGGCGGTGGCAATGAGCAGTTCTTC.